What follows are 3 T cell receptor beta chains derived from one specimen sequenced in a study of cytomegalovirus exposure and HLA in healthy donors. PCR employed 60 Vbeta and 13 Jbeta primers. Assay used: immunoSEQ multiplex PCR; TCRdb lists only in-frame clones, some missing. The table lists 150,000 to 250,000 clones, around 80% of them singletons, with about 4.6% in the top ten. The sample taken for sequencing was PBMCs. These receptors were taken from a woman aged 25 to 45 in good health and CMV-seropositive.

This clone was counted a few times. The chain employs TRBV9 and TRBJ1-2; tentative D call: TRBD1 (5 bases). Germline CDR1 SGDLS, CDR2 YYNGEE. The CDR3 totals 15 residues. The germline V and J ends were trimmed by 3 bases and 2 bases, with 14 bases remaining between them. The CDR3 loop is CASSATLTVNYGYTF. The CDR3 DNA reads as TGTGCCAGCAGCGCTACATTGACAGTGAACTATGGCTACACCTTC.

This clone has a single count. The chain employs TRBV6-4 and TRBJ2-1, with D possibly being TRBD1 (6 bases). V gave up 5 bases and J gave up 8 bases, with 13 bases separating them. The length of the CDR3 is 13 residues. Germline CDR1 MRHNA, CDR2 SNTAGT. This chain's CDR3 is CASSYRVVDEQFF. In DNA form, the CDR3 reads TGTGCCAGCAGTTACAGGGTCGTGGATGAGCAGTTCTTC.

CDR3 loop: CASSDATGFNGYTF. In nucleotides, the CDR3 is TGTGCCAGCAGTGACGCGACAGGGTTTAATGGCTACACCTTC. The gene calls are TRBV6-1 and TRBJ1-2; 7 bases align to TRBD1. Trimming cost V 3 bases and J 6 bases; bases outside gene matches: 7. Per germline, CDR1 MNHNS and CDR2 SASEGT. This CDR3 contains 14 residues.